This T cell receptor (beta chain) was retrieved from a study of blood T cell repertoires in COVID-19. The wider study: In each case, the material was cDNA or gDNA derived from T cells, B-cell-depleted T cells, or PBMCs.

Libraries were prepared by immunoSEQ multiplex PCR; TCRdb keeps only in-frame clonotypes and omits some of them. Of tens of thousands of clones in the sample, around 91% were seen once. Trimming pared 0 bases from V and 4 bases from J, leaving 11 bases between. There are 14 residues in the CDR3. Looked up from germline, CDR1 is SGDLS and CDR2 is YYNGEE. The gene calls are TRBV9 and TRBJ2-7; D perhaps matches TRBD1 (5 bases). Source material: peripheral blood. This clonotype was obtained from a man aged 65 to 79 with active or convalescent COVID-19. CDR3 protein: CASSVDRNGYEQYF. In DNA form, the CDR3 reads TGTGCCAGCAGCGTAGACAGGAATGGGTACGAGCAGTACTTC.